These 8 T cell receptor beta chains were sequenced from one sample in a study of cytomegalovirus exposure and HLA in healthy donors. With 60 Vbeta and 13 Jbeta primers, the PCR was carried out. Here immunoSEQ multiplex PCR was the method, and the copy in TCRdb shows in-frame clones only, minus some. The table lists roughly 130,000 clones, just under 75% of them singletons. Sequenced material: PBMCs. These receptors were obtained from a man in his forties in good health and CMV-seropositive.

The genes are TRBV28 and TRBJ2-1, with a weak D call TRBD2 (6 bases). The length of the CDR3 is 14 residues. V gave up 3 bases and J gave up 2 bases, with 8 bases separating them. Germline loops: CDR1 MDHEN, CDR2 SYDVKM. The CDR3 reads CASSFGGAYNEQFF. The CDR3 coding sequence is TGTGCCAGCAGTTTCGGAGGGGCCTACAATGAGCAGTTCTTC.

J is TRBJ2-1 and V is TRBV25-1, with 7 bases fitting TRBD2. The V gene's germline CDR1 is MGHDK and CDR2 SYGVNS. The CDR3 extends over 17 amino acids. V shed 4 bases and J 0 bases; nucleotides not matched to a gene: 9. In nucleotides, the CDR3 is TGTGCCAGCAGTGGACTGGGGAGGGTAAGCTCCTACAATGAGCAGTTCTTC. This gives the protein CASSGLGRVSSYNEQFF.

To note about this clone: Additional DNA sequences in this sample encode the identical CDR3. The chain combines TRBV5-1 with TRBJ2-3; TRBD1 matches at 8 bases. The V segment lost 5 bases and the J segment 6 bases; nucleotides outside the gene matches: 8. The CDR3 spans 14 residues. CDR1 SGHRS and CDR2 YFSETQ come from the germline V gene. CDR3 nucleotide sequence: TGCGCCAGCAGAGGACAGGGCGTAACGGATACGCAGTATTTT. Its translation: CASRGQGVTDTQYF.

The chain joins TRBV28 to TRBJ2-5; 8 nucleotides align to TRBD1. This CDR3 has 17 residues. V was pared by 5 bases and J by 3 bases, with 14 bases of the junction left unmatched. The germline gives CDR1 MDHEN, CDR2 SYDVKM. The CDR3 here is CASSPPPGQGAEETQYF. CDR3 in DNA: TGTGCCAGCAGTCCCCCCCCGGGTCAGGGGGCCGAAGAGACCCAGTACTTC. Full variable domain (missing parts from reference TRBV28 and TRBJ2-5): DVKVTQSSRYLVKRTGEKVFLECVQDMDHENMFWYRQDPGLGLRLIYFSYDVKMKEKGDIPEGYSVSREKKERFSLILESASTNQTSMYLCASSPPPGQGAEETQYFGPGTRLLVL.

This clone was seen only a few times. The chain employs TRBV6-1 and TRBJ2-1; TRBD2 matches at 13 bases. This CDR3 comprises 12 residues. From germline, CDR1 is MNHNS and CDR2 SASEGT. The junction had 2 bases not matched to a gene; V was cut back by 10 bases and J by 8 bases. The CDR3 spells CATGLAGDEQFF. CDR3 nucleotide sequence: TGTGCCACTGGACTAGCGGGGGATGAGCAGTTCTTC.

The chain couples TRBV19 to TRBJ2-2, with D perhaps TRBD2 (6 bases). Trimming pared 5 bases from V and 3 bases from J, leaving 16 bases between. The germline V gene has CDR1 LNHDA and CDR2 SQIVND (reference sequence). This CDR3 spans 16 amino acids. The CDR3: CASSVRLGGDTGELFF. CDR3 sequence (DNA): TGTGCCAGTAGTGTCCGACTAGGCGGGGACACCGGGGAGCTGTTTTTT. The complete variable domain, with remaining parts taken from reference TRBV19 and TRBJ2-2, reads DGGITQSPKYLFRKEGQNVTLSCEQNLNHDAMYWYRQDPGQGLRLIYYSQIVNDFQKGDIAEGYSVSREKKESFPLTVTSAQKNPTAFYLCASSVRLGGDTGELFFGEGSRLTVL.

V gene TRBV7-9 combines with J gene TRBJ2-5; D uncertain. From germline, CDR1 is SEHNR and CDR2 FQNEAQ (reference sequence). Trimming took 4 bases from V and 0 from J, leaving 9 bases between them. CDR3 length equals 14 residues. The CDR3 region is CASSSTPYQETQYF. CDR3 nucleotide sequence: TGTGCCAGCAGCTCGACACCGTACCAAGAGACCCAGTACTTC.

The rearrangement links TRBV4-1 to TRBJ1-1; D uncertain. This CDR3 spans 15 amino acids. Between the trimmed V and J ends, which lost 3 bases and 4 bases, there was a span of 15 bases. Germline V CDR1 and CDR2: MGHRA, YSYEKL. CDR3 sequence: CASSQQDSAGTEAFF. The DNA of the CDR3 is TGCGCCAGCAGCCAGCAAGACTCGGCGGGCACTGAAGCTTTCTTT.